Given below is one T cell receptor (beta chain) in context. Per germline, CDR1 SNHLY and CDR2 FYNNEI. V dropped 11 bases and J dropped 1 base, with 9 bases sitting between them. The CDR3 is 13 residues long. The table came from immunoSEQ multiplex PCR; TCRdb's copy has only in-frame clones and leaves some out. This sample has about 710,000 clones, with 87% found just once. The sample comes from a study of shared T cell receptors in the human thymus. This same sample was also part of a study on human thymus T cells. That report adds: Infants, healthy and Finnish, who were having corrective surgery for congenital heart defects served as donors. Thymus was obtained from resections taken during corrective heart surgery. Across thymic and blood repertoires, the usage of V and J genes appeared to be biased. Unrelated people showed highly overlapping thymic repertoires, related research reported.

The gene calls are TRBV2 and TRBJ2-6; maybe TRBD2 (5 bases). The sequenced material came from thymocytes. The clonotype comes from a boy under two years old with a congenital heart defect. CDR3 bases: TGTGCCGACCGGGATTCTGGGGCCAACGTCCTGACTTTC. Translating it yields CADRDSGANVLTF.